Shown below are 17 T cell receptor beta chains from a single sample sequenced in a study of blood T cell repertoires in COVID-19. Sequenced by immunoSEQ multiplex PCR; TCRdb stores in-frame clones only, minus some. Of fewer than 150,000 clones in the sample, 85% to 90% were seen once. The sequenced material came from peripheral blood. The receptors originated from a man between 70 and 80 years old who had recovered from COVID-19.

This rearrangement joins TRBV18 to TRBJ1-2, with D possibly being TRBD1 (5 bases). This CDR3 contains 15 residues. Trimming left V 2 bases short and J 2 bases short, with 12 bases between. The germline V gene has CDR1 KGHSH and CDR2 LQKENI. CDR3 protein: CASSPWGELNYGYTF. In DNA, the CDR3 is TGTGCCAGCTCACCATGGGGGGAATTGAACTATGGCTACACCTTC.

The chain joins TRBV18 to TRBJ1-2; 8 bases are shared with TRBD1. CDR3 length equals 14 residues. Germline V lookup: CDR1 KGHSH, CDR2 LQKENI. Losses at the gene ends were 0 bases for V and 7 bases for J; bases not matched to a gene: 4. The CDR3 sequence is CASSPPDRAAGYTF. The CDR3 DNA reads TGTGCCAGCTCACCACCGGACAGGGCCGCTGGCTACACCTTC.

The V gene is TRBV30, the J gene TRBJ1-6, with TRBD1 as a possible D gene (5 bases). V was shortened by 7 bases and J by 5 bases, with 15 bases between the two germline ends. Germline V gene data show CDR1 as GTSNPN and CDR2 as SVGIG (reference sequence). This CDR3 contains 14 residues. The CDR3 nucleotides are TGTGCCTTAAGCCAGGGAACGAATAATTCACCCCTCCACTTT. This gives the protein CALSQGTNNSPLHF.

There are a few counts of this clone. In DNA form, the CDR3 reads TGTGCCAGCAGCCAAGATCTCTACAATGAGCAGTTCTTC. Its translation is CASSQDLYNEQFF. This rearrangement joins TRBV14 to TRBJ2-1; D uncertain. This CDR3 comprises 13 residues. Germline loops: CDR1 SGHDN, CDR2 FVKESK. Trimming pared 0 bases from V and 3 bases from J, leaving 3 bases between.

The CDR3 region has the DNA TGTGCCAGCTCTCAGGGAAGCTCCTACGAGCAGTACTTC. It specifies CASSQGSSYEQYF. V is TRBV3-1 (or the pseudogene TRBV3-2) and J is TRBJ2-7; D possibly corresponds to TRBD1 (5 bases). Germline assignment: CDR1 LGHDT and CDR2 YNNKEL (reference sequence). The CDR3 contains 13 residues. The germline V and J ends were trimmed by 8 bases and 0 bases, with 11 bases remaining between them.

The chain couples TRBV2 to TRBJ2-5; 9 bases match TRBD2. The CDR3 loop spans 15 amino acids. V gave up 3 bases and J gave up 5 bases; unmatched junction bases: 7. CDR1 is SNHLY, CDR2 FYNNEI, per germline. CDR3 DNA: TGTGCCAGCAGTGACATAGCGGGAGTAGGGGAGACCCAGTACTTC. Translated, it gives CASSDIAGVGETQYF.

This clone is a singleton in its sample. This chain connects TRBV3-1 (or the pseudogene TRBV3-2) to TRBJ2-3; 8 nucleotides agree with TRBD2. Looked up from germline, CDR1 is LGHDT and CDR2 is YNNKEL (reference sequence). This CDR3 contains 16 residues. V lost 4 bases and J lost 3; bases outside the gene matches: 9. Here the CDR3 reads CASSLGTSPITDTQYF. In nucleotides, the CDR3 is TGTGCCAGCAGCCTCGGGACTAGTCCTATAACAGATACGCAGTATTTT.

The V and J genes are TRBV30 and TRBJ1-5; the D gene is possibly TRBD1 (5 bases). CDR3 length: 13 residues. Germline V CDR1 and CDR2: GTSNPN, SVGIG (reference sequence). V lost 0 bases and J 6 bases, leaving 9 bases between the germline ends. CDR3 coding DNA: TGTGCCTGGAGTGTAGGGGCTGTTCAGCCCCAGCATTTT. It yields the protein CAWSVGAVQPQHF.

This clone was detected only once. This chain connects TRBV12-3 or TRBV12-4 to TRBJ1-2; D may be TRBD1 (5 bases). V lost 6 bases and J lost 8, with 16 bases in between. CDR3 length: 13 residues. CDR3 sequence reads: CASSLAGGSGYTF. The CDR3 DNA sequence: TGTGCCAGCAGCCTGGCGGGGGGGAGCGGCTACACCTTC.

As concerns this clone: Within the sample, other DNA sequences also encode this same CDR3. The chain carries TRBV6-6 and TRBJ1-1; D ambiguous. Germline CDR1 MNHNY, CDR2 SVGAGI (reference sequence). V was pared by 2 bases and J by 3 bases, with 10 bases between. This CDR3 region has 14 residues. The CDR3 DNA reads as TGTGCCAGCAGTTACGCGGGTCTTTACACTGAAGCTTTCTTT. Protein product: CASSYAGLYTEAFF.

The chain carries TRBV28 and TRBJ2-6, with a possible D match to TRBD2 (5 bases). The CDR3 totals 13 residues. V was clipped by 11 bases and J by 4 bases, with 12 bases between them. Germline V gene data show CDR1 as MDHEN and CDR2 as SYDVKM. CDR3 in amino acids: CAATEGGANVLTF. The CDR3 DNA follows: TGTGCCGCTACAGAGGGAGGGGCCAACGTCCTGACTTTC. Filled out from reference TRBV28 and TRBJ2-6, the complete variable domain reads DVKVTQSSRYLVKRTGEKVFLECVQDMDHENMFWYRQDPGLGLRLIYFSYDVKMKEKGDIPEGYSVSREKKERFSLILESASTNQTSMYLCAATEGGANVLTFGAGSRLTVL.

The chain combines TRBV5-1 with TRBJ2-7; 9 bases line up with TRBD2. This CDR3 comprises 15 residues. The junction had 5 bases not matched to a gene; V was cut back by 0 bases and J by 4 bases. Germline assignment: CDR1 SGHRS and CDR2 YFSETQ. This chain's CDR3 is CASSLDSGSGYEQYF. For the CDR3, the DNA is TGCGCCAGCAGCTTGGATAGCGGGAGTGGGTACGAGCAGTACTTC.

The chain has TRBV5-1 and TRBJ1-1; D gene uncertain. From germline, CDR1 is SGHRS and CDR2 YFSETQ. V was shortened by 4 bases and J by 4 bases, with 14 bases between the two germline ends. This CDR3 comprises 14 residues. CDR3 sequence (DNA): TGCGCCAGCAGCCTGACAATCTTGGGCACTGAAGCTTTCTTT. Translating it yields CASSLTILGTEAFF.

The J gene is TRBJ1-5, the V gene TRBV19; the D gene is possibly TRBD1 (6 bases). The V and J ends lost 3 bases and 6 bases respectively, with 18 bases between them. The CDR3 has 16 residues. Germline CDR1 LNHDA, CDR2 SQIVND (reference sequence). CDR3 sequence (DNA): TGTGCCAGTAGTATTACTAGGGCAGGGGTTCGTCAGCCCCAGCATTTT. This translates into CASSITRAGVRQPQHF.

The chain is built from TRBV2 and TRBJ2-4; possible D gene TRBD2, 6 bases. Trimming cost V 5 bases and J 6 bases, with 11 bases left between them. The germline CDR1 and CDR2 sequences are SNHLY and FYNNEI. The CDR3 covers 13 residues. The CDR3 sequence: CASSSPGRNIQYF. In DNA, the CDR3 is TGTGCCAGCAGTTCACCCGGGAGAAACATTCAGTACTTC.

This clone turned up a few times. The V and J genes are TRBV7-2 and TRBJ2-4; tentatively, D is TRBD1 (5 bases). This CDR3 is 13 amino acids long. Looked up from germline, CDR1 is SGHTA and CDR2 is FQGNSA. The V end lost 3 bases, the J end lost 11 bases, and 14 bases lay between the germline ends. CDR3 region: CASSFSSQDLQYF. For the CDR3, the DNA is TGTGCCAGCAGCTTCTCCTCACAGGATCTTCAGTACTTC.

The V gene is TRBV9, the J gene TRBJ1-1; weak D call: TRBD1 (5 bases). Trimming left V 5 bases short and J 3 bases short, with 14 bases between. This CDR3 has 14 residues. Germline CDR1 and CDR2: SGDLS and YYNGEE. The CDR3 DNA follows: TGTGCCAGCAGTTACAGGAGTGGAGACACTGAAGCTTTCTTT. Translated: CASSYRSGDTEAFF.